These 20 T cell receptor beta chains originate from one sample sequenced in a study of blood T cell repertoires in COVID-19. Measured with immunoSEQ multiplex PCR; TCRdb has only the in-frame clones, and not every one. This table holds some 200,000 clones, 94% found once. The sample was peripheral blood. These receptors came from a man aged 25-45 years with COVID-19, enrolled during active disease.

V and J are TRBV12-3 or TRBV12-4 and TRBJ2-4, with D tentatively TRBD1 (5 bases). V was pared by 6 bases and J by 8 bases, with 14 bases between. The CDR3 loop spans 13 amino acids. In nucleotides, the CDR3 is TGTGCCAGCAGATCAGGGTATTCAGACATTCAGTACTTC. It specifies CASRSGYSDIQYF.

The chain uses TRBV15 and TRBJ2-1; perhaps TRBD2 as D (6 bases). In germline, CDR1 is LNHNV, CDR2 YYDKDF (reference sequence). V lost 0 bases to trimming and J lost 5 bases, with 14 bases between them. This CDR3 spans 16 amino acids. This CDR3 reads CATSRDPRETNNEQFF. CDR3 bases: TGTGCCACCAGCAGAGATCCCCGGGAGACTAACAATGAGCAGTTCTTC.

This sequence joins TRBV29-1 and TRBJ1-2, with D possibly being TRBD1 (5 bases). V dropped 7 bases and J dropped 5 bases, with 17 bases sitting between them. Germline V gene sequence: CDR1 SQVTM, CDR2 ANQGSEA. This CDR3 spans 13 amino acids. CDR3 in amino acids: CSGGVGGIYGYTF. The CDR3 nucleotides are TGCAGCGGGGGAGTGGGGGGGATATATGGCTACACCTTC.

The rearrangement uses TRBV2 and TRBJ2-6; D is ambiguous. Germline loops: CDR1 SNHLY, CDR2 FYNNEI. This CDR3 is 14 amino acids long. V lost 2 bases to trimming and J lost 0 bases, with 2 bases between them. The CDR3 DNA sequence: TGTGCCAGCAGTGAACACTCTGGGGCCAACGTCCTGACTTTC. Translating gives CASSEHSGANVLTF.

Details on this clone: Other DNA sequences in this sample translate to the same CDR3. The rearrangement links TRBV5-4 to TRBJ1-3; D call uncertain. The CDR3 is 14 residues long. V shed 0 bases and J shed 4 bases, with 8 bases lying between them. CDR1 is SGHNT and CDR2 is YYREEE in the germline V gene (reference sequence). This CDR3 reads CASSLAGSGNTIYF. CDR3 bases: TGTGCCAGCAGCTTGGCGGGTTCCGGAAACACCATATATTTT.

The chain carries TRBV5-4 and TRBJ2-3; D perhaps matches TRBD2 (5 bases). Germline CDR1 reads SGHNT; CDR2 reads YYREEE (reference sequence). Trimming stripped 0 bases from V and 2 bases from J, with 10 bases between. The CDR3 is 15 residues long. CDR3 DNA sequence: TGTGCCAGCAGCTTGGGACGGGGAGACACAGATACGCAGTATTTT. Protein sequence: CASSLGRGDTDTQYF.

The rearrangement joins TRBV2 to TRBJ1-6, with TRBD1 matching 10 bases. The CDR3 contains 14 residues. Trimming took 5 bases from V and 9 from J; bases not matched to a gene: 4. Germline V gene lookup returns CDR1 SNHLY and CDR2 FYNNEI. The CDR3 is CASSRDRGGSPLHF. The DNA for the CDR3 is TGTGCCAGCAGTCGGGACAGGGGCGGTTCACCCCTCCACTTT.

The chain carries TRBV6-6 and TRBJ1-2; tentatively, D is TRBD1 (5 bases). Trimming pared 3 bases from V and 3 bases from J, leaving 8 bases between. This CDR3 contains 13 residues. CDR1 and CDR2 (germline): MNHNY, SVGAGI (reference sequence). CDR3: CASSYGGDYGYTF. In DNA, the CDR3 is TGTGCCAGCAGTTATGGAGGGGACTATGGCTACACCTTC.

The chain combines TRBV18 with TRBJ1-3, with D possibly TRBD1 on 5 matching bases. Per the germline V gene, CDR1 is KGHSH and CDR2 is LQKENI. There are 13 residues in the CDR3. V dropped 1 base and J dropped 5 bases, with 6 bases sitting between them. As DNA, the CDR3 is TGTGCCAGCTCACCACGACAGAGAAACACCATATATTTT. Encoded protein: CASSPRQRNTIYF.

The CDR3 sequence: CAISEGQLGYEQYF. The CDR3 DNA reads TGTGCCATCAGCGAAGGACAGCTGGGCTACGAGCAGTACTTC. The rearrangement joins TRBV10-3 to TRBJ2-7; D might be TRBD1 (6 bases). CDR1 is ENHRY and CDR2 is SYGVKD in the germline V gene. Trimming left V 6 bases short and J 3 bases short, with 15 bases between. The CDR3 loop spans 14 amino acids.

This sequence joins TRBV25-1 and TRBJ2-7; a possible D gene is TRBD2 (5 bases). CDR3 size: 13 residues. CDR1 is MGHDK, CDR2 SYGVNS, per germline. The V end lost 4 bases, the J end lost 6 bases, and 13 bases lay between the germline ends. As DNA, the CDR3 is TGTGCCAGCAGTGTCACGGGAACGGGCGAGCAGTACTTC. The encoded protein is CASSVTGTGEQYF.

This sequence joins TRBV5-1 and TRBJ1-4, with D tentatively TRBD1 (5 bases). V dropped 4 bases and J dropped 0 bases, with 22 bases sitting between them. Germline V CDR1 and CDR2: SGHRS, YFSETQ. The CDR3 has 19 residues. The CDR3: CASSPLAGNQWATNEKLFF. In nucleotides, the CDR3 is TGCGCCAGCAGCCCCCTGGCAGGGAACCAATGGGCAACTAATGAAAAACTGTTTTTT.

The chain couples TRBV27 to TRBJ1-2; possibly TRBD1 for D (5 bases). CDR1 MNHEY and CDR2 SMNVEV come from the germline V gene (reference sequence). Trimming cost V 2 bases and J 0 bases, with 7 bases left between them. This CDR3 comprises 14 residues. In DNA form, the CDR3 reads TGTGCCAGCAGTTTAGGCAGGGCTAACTATGGCTACACCTTC. It is translated as CASSLGRANYGYTF.

This chain joins TRBV7-9 and TRBJ2-4; the D gene is possibly TRBD1 (5 bases). The germline V gene encodes CDR1 SEHNR and CDR2 FQNEAQ (reference sequence). The CDR3 has 18 amino acids. Trimming stripped 4 bases from V and 0 bases from J, with 19 bases between. CDR3 sequence reads: CASSSTLRQSRAKNIQYF. In nucleotides, the CDR3 is TGTGCCAGCAGCTCCACTCTCCGACAGTCAAGAGCCAAAAACATTCAGTACTTC.

The CDR3 sequence: CASSRDQETQYF. The DNA of the CDR3 is TGTGCCAGCAGCAGGGATCAAGAGACCCAGTACTTC. J is TRBJ2-5 and V is TRBV6-6, with TRBD1 as a possible D gene (5 bases). Germline-derived CDR1 and CDR2 are MNHNY and SVGAGI (reference sequence). Trimming shortened V by 6 bases and J by 2 bases, and 7 bases separated the two germline ends. This CDR3 spans 12 amino acids.

This clone was observed a handful of times. This chain joins TRBV2 and TRBJ2-2; 7 bases agree with TRBD1. Germline trimming cut 4 bases from V and 5 bases from J; bases unmatched to any gene: 4. The CDR3 runs to 14 residues. The germline V gene encodes CDR1 SNHLY and CDR2 FYNNEI. Here the CDR3 reads CASSGGTDTGELFF. The DNA of the CDR3 is TGTGCCAGCAGTGGGGGGACAGATACCGGGGAGCTGTTTTTT.

The V call is TRBV2, the J call TRBJ1-2; 8 bases agree with TRBD1. Per the germline V gene, CDR1 is SNHLY and CDR2 is FYNNEI. The J segment lost 13 bases and the V segment lost 8 bases, leaving 3 bases of the junction unmatched. The CDR3 sequence is 9 residues long. The chain's CDR3 is CASGQGGTF. The CDR3 DNA follows: TGTGCCAGCGGACAGGGTGGCACCTTC.

The chain recombines TRBV12-3 or TRBV12-4 with TRBJ1-5, with 8 positions matching TRBD1. V was pared by 6 bases and J by 2 bases, with 0 bases of the junction left unmatched. This CDR3 contains 13 residues. In nucleotides, the CDR3 is TGTGCCAGCAGGGACAGGGGCAATCAGCCCCAGCATTTT. It translates to CASRDRGNQPQHF.

The DNA for the CDR3 is TGCGCCAGCAGCTTATCAGGGGATGGGAATCAGCCCCAGCATTTT. It specifies CASSLSGDGNQPQHF. The chain combines TRBV5-1 with TRBJ1-5; TRBD1 might be the D (6 bases). CDR3 length: 15 residues. Germline loops: CDR1 SGHRS, CDR2 YFSETQ. Between the trimmed V and J ends, which lost 2 bases and 4 bases, there was a span of 13 bases.

This rearrangement joins TRBV29-1 to TRBJ1-2; 8 bases line up with TRBD1. With 7 bases clipped from V and 6 bases from J, the junction kept 19 bases outside the gene matches. The CDR3 spans 16 residues. Germline CDR1 SQVTM, CDR2 ANQGSEA. The CDR3 reads CSAKGGQGARVNGYTF. Here the CDR3 DNA reads TGCAGCGCAAAAGGAGGTCAGGGGGCGCGGGTGAATGGCTACACCTTC.